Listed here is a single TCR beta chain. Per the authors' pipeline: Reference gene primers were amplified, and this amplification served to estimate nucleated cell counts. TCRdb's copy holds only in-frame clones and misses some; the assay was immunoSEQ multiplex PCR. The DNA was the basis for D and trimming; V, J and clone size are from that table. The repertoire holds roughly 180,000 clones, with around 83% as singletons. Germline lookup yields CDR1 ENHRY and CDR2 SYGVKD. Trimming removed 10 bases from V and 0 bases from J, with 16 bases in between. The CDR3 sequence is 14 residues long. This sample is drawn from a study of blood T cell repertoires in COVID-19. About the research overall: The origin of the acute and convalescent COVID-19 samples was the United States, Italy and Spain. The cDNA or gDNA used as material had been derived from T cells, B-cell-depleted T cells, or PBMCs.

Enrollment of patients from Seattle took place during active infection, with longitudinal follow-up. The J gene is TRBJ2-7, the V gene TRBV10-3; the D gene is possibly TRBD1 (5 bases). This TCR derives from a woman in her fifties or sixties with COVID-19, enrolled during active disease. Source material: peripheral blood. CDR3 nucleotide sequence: TGTGCCACCGAGGAACGACAGCGCTCCTACGAGCAGTACTTC. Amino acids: CATEERQRSYEQYF.